These 28 T cell receptor beta chains were all obtained from the same sample, sequenced in a study of shared clonotypes between healthy human individuals. Clones were sequenced by immunoSEQ multiplex PCR, and TCRdb holds only the in-frame ones, with some missing. The table records some 650,000 clones, 97% of them present only once. The material sequenced was naive CD4+ T cells sorted from blood. This sample's subset: CD45RA+ positively selected. These receptors all come from a woman aged 25-40 years in good health.

The CDR3 nucleotides read TGTGCCAGCAGCTGGAGCGGGGACTACGAGCAGTACTTC. Translated: CASSWSGDYEQYF. The chain combines TRBV7-2 with TRBJ2-7; 7 bases map to TRBD2. Per the germline V gene, CDR1 is SGHTA and CDR2 is FQGNSA. With V trimmed by 4 bases and J by 3 bases, 3 bases remained unmatched. The CDR3 covers 13 residues.

V is TRBV5-4 and J is TRBJ2-5; 10 bases are a match to TRBD2. Germline loops: CDR1 SGHNT, CDR2 YYREEE (reference sequence). CDR3 length: 15 residues. V gave up 1 base and J gave up 5 bases; unmatched junction bases: 5. The CDR3: CASSLRSGGTETQYF. For the CDR3, the DNA is TGTGCCAGCAGCTTGCGTAGCGGGGGGACGGAGACCCAGTACTTC. Based on the CDR3 plus reference TRBV5-4 and TRBJ2-5, the full variable domain is ETGVTQSPTHLIKTRGQQVTLRCSSQSGHNTVSWYQQALGQGPQFIFQYYREEENGRGNFPPRFSGLQFPNYSSELNVNALELDDSALYLCASSLRSGGTETQYFGPGTRLLVL.

To note about this clone: In the same sample, other DNA sequences code for this CDR3. The V gene is TRBV6-6, the J gene TRBJ2-3; possibly TRBD1 or TRBD2 for D (5 bases each). V was clipped by 6 bases and J by 0 bases, with 7 bases between them. This CDR3 spans 13 amino acids. The V gene's germline CDR1 is MNHNY and CDR2 SVGAGI (reference sequence). The CDR3 bases are TGTGCCAGCAGAAGGGACAGCACAGATACGCAGTATTTT. Translation gives CASRRDSTDTQYF.

The chain employs TRBV29-1 and TRBJ1-5; possibly TRBD1 for D (5 bases). This CDR3 has 12 residues. Germline CDR1 is SQVTM and CDR2 is ANQGSEA. The V end was cut by 5 bases, the J end by 0 bases, with 5 bases between. The CDR3 coding sequence is TGCAGCGTTCAGGGTAGCAATCAGCCCCAGCATTTT. It yields the protein CSVQGSNQPQHF.

V usage is TRBV25-1 and J usage is TRBJ2-1, with D tentatively TRBD2 (6 bases). Germline assignment: CDR1 MGHDK and CDR2 SYGVNS. The CDR3 consists of 14 residues. Trimming took 6 bases from V and 5 from J, leaving 14 bases between them. Here the CDR3 reads CASSRDSTNNEQFF. The CDR3, as DNA: TGTGCCAGCAGCCGGGACTCGACGAACAATGAGCAGTTCTTC.

V usage is TRBV5-1 and J usage is TRBJ2-5, with 7 bases lining up with TRBD2. The J call may not be correct, given that the DNA end is closer to TRBJ2-7. This CDR3 is built from 14 residues. Germline CDR1 and CDR2: SGHRS and YFSETQ. For the CDR3, the DNA is TGCGCCAGCAGCTCCGGGACTACCCTCTACGAGCAGTACTTC. Protein: CASSSGTTLYEQYF.

The rearrangement uses TRBV28 and TRBJ1-1, with D perhaps matching TRBD1 (6 bases). Trimming shortened V by 7 bases and J by 4 bases, and 16 bases separated the two germline ends. CDR1 and CDR2 (germline): MDHEN, SYDVKM. The CDR3 is 14 amino acids. CDR3 DNA sequence: TGTGCCAGCATCCTTCCGGGGGCCGGCACTGAAGCTTTCTTT. Translated, it gives CASILPGAGTEAFF.

This clone showed up just once. The CDR3 coding sequence is TGTGCCATCAGTGAGTCGCTTACAGATACGCAGTATTTT. This codes for CAISESLTDTQYF. V gene TRBV10-3 combines with J gene TRBJ2-3; D gene ambiguous. CDR3 length: 13 residues. The V end was cut by 0 bases, the J end by 3 bases, with 4 bases between. CDR1 and CDR2 from the germline V gene are ENHRY and SYGVKD.

This clone was seen a handful of times. The chain has TRBV30 and TRBJ1-4; D call uncertain. V lost 7 bases, J lost 4 bases, and 19 bases lay in between. The CDR3 totals 15 residues. CDR1 and CDR2 (germline): GTSNPN, SVGIG (reference sequence). The CDR3 loop reads CASTEGNHGNEKLFF. CDR3 sequence (DNA): TGTGCCTCCACAGAGGGCAATCATGGTAATGAAAAACTGTTTTTT.

This chain connects TRBV5-1 to TRBJ1-1, with D hard to call. With 1 base removed from V and 3 bases from J, the gap between germline ends came to 10 bases. Germline V gene sequence: CDR1 SGHRS, CDR2 YFSETQ. There are 14 residues in the CDR3. CDR3 in DNA: TGCGCCAGCAGCTTGCTCCTGGACGACACTGAAGCTTTCTTT. It specifies CASSLLLDDTEAFF.

This clone has a single count. The J gene is TRBJ1-5, the V gene TRBV30; D is uncertain. Trimming took off 3 bases at V and 1 base at J, with 16 bases between the two ends. Per germline, CDR1 GTSNPN and CDR2 SVGIG (reference sequence). CDR3 length: 16 residues. The CDR3 DNA reads as TGTGCCTGGAGAGTAAAGTACGGGTCCAGCAATCAGCCCCAGCATTTT. Its translation is CAWRVKYGSSNQPQHF.

J is TRBJ2-5 and V is TRBV11-3, with 7 nucleotides matching TRBD1. The J call may be mistaken, given a closer DNA end match to TRBJ2-7. From germline, CDR1 is SGHNT and CDR2 YENEEA. The CDR3 is 15 residues long. The CDR3 loop reads CASSSRDSSYDEQYF. For the CDR3, the DNA is TGTGCCAGCAGCTCCAGGGACAGCTCCTACGACGAGCAGTACTTC.

This clone has only one observation. This rearrangement joins TRBV7-2 to TRBJ1-5; 8 nucleotides align to TRBD1. The CDR3 consists of 13 residues. Germline loops: CDR1 SGHTA, CDR2 FQGNSA. Unmatched junction bases numbered 0, after V lost 6 bases and J lost 2 bases. The CDR3 here is CASRGQGNQPQHF. The CDR3 coding sequence is TGTGCCAGCAGGGGACAGGGCAATCAGCCCCAGCATTTT.

The sample holds one count of this clone. This rearrangement joins TRBV27 to TRBJ2-7; D is uncertain. Looked up from germline, CDR1 is MNHEY and CDR2 is SMNVEV (reference sequence). Trimming took 5 bases from V and 3 from J, leaving 20 bases between them. There are 16 residues in the CDR3. DNA of the CDR3: TGTGCCAGCAGTCGGCAGTACGCGACCATTTACTACGAGCAGTACTTC. Its translation is CASSRQYATIYYEQYF.

The rearrangement uses TRBV28 and TRBJ1-2, with 7 nucleotides matching TRBD1. Losses at the gene ends were 4 bases for V and 2 bases for J; bases not matched to a gene: 4. Looked up from germline, CDR1 is MDHEN and CDR2 is SYDVKM. The CDR3 has 14 amino acids. CDR3 sequence (DNA): TGTGCCAGCAGTTCGACAGGGCTCAACTATGGCTACACCTTC. Protein sequence: CASSSTGLNYGYTF.

V gene TRBV7-9 combines with J gene TRBJ1-2; D call uncertain. The CDR3 runs 13 residues. Germline CDR1 and CDR2: SEHNR and FQNEAQ (reference sequence). V dropped 5 bases and J dropped 8 bases, with 15 bases sitting between them. CDR3 DNA sequence: TGTGCCAGCAGCCAGTCCCGACTCCACGGCTACACCTTC. Translated, it gives CASSQSRLHGYTF. The whole variable domain, filled in from reference TRBV7-9 and TRBJ1-2, reads DTGVSQNPRHKITKRGQNVTFRCDPISEHNRLYWYRQTLGQGPEFLTYFQNEAQLEKSRLLSDRFSAERPKGSFSTLEIQRTEQGDSAMYLCASSQSRLHGYTFGSGTRLTVV.

The chain has TRBV7-3 and TRBJ2-1; 8 nucleotides match TRBD2. V dropped 5 bases and J dropped 3; count of bases not matched to a gene: 6. This CDR3 contains 15 residues. Germline loops: CDR1 SGHTA, CDR2 FQGTGA. Here the CDR3 reads CASSLSGTIYNEQFF. The CDR3, as DNA: TGTGCCAGCAGCCTTAGCGGGACTATCTACAATGAGCAGTTCTTC.

V usage is TRBV4-2 and J usage is TRBJ2-3; D is undetermined. This CDR3 has 14 residues. Germline V lookup: CDR1 LGHNA, CDR2 YNFKEQ. V lost 1 base to trimming and J lost 0 bases, with 5 bases between them. CDR3 DNA sequence: TGTGCCAGCAGCCAAGTAGACAGCACAGATACGCAGTATTTT. Encoded protein: CASSQVDSTDTQYF.

This rearrangement joins TRBV2 to TRBJ1-3, with 9 bases that match TRBD1. The CDR3 sequence is 16 residues long. With 5 bases clipped from V and 0 bases from J, the junction kept 5 bases outside the gene matches. Germline V CDR1 and CDR2: SNHLY, FYNNEI. The CDR3 sequence is CASSWTGAISGNTIYF. The CDR3 bases are TGTGCCAGCAGTTGGACAGGGGCCATCTCTGGAAACACCATATATTTT.

This clone was seen once. J is TRBJ1-5 and V is TRBV28; 8 nucleotides match TRBD1. Trimming cost V 7 bases and J 7 bases; bases outside gene matches: 9. Per the germline V gene, CDR1 is MDHEN and CDR2 is SYDVKM. The CDR3 extends over 14 amino acids. CDR3 DNA: TGTGCCAGCACCGACGGACAGGGCGGCCAGCCCCAGCATTTT. Its protein product is CASTDGQGGQPQHF.

This chain connects TRBV7-2 to TRBJ2-1; no definite D call. Trimming took off 9 bases at V and 5 bases at J, with 8 bases between the two ends. The CDR3 extends over 11 amino acids. CDR1 is SGHTA and CDR2 is FQGNSA in the germline V gene. Written as DNA, the CDR3 is TGTGCCAGTCACCGAAACAATGAGCAGTTCTTC. Residues: CASHRNNEQFF.

This clone is a singleton in its sample. This sequence joins TRBV7-9 and TRBJ1-5, with 7 bases identical to TRBD1. The CDR3 consists of 14 residues. V dropped 5 bases and J dropped 4; count of bases not matched to a gene: 5. Per germline, CDR1 SEHNR and CDR2 FQNEAQ (reference sequence). CDR3: CASSRDSRNQPQHF. The CDR3 nucleotides are TGTGCCAGCAGCCGGGACAGCCGAAATCAGCCCCAGCATTTT.

The chain links TRBV6-6 to TRBJ1-6; the D gene is possibly TRBD1 (6 bases). V lost 6 bases and J lost 13, with 13 bases in between. Germline assignment: CDR1 MNHNY and CDR2 SVGAGI (reference sequence). This CDR3 contains 12 residues. The CDR3 DNA reads as TGTGCCAGCAGCAAAGACAGGACCCCCCTCCACTTT. Its protein product is CASSKDRTPLHF.

V usage is TRBV19 and J usage is TRBJ2-2, with D unclear. This CDR3 comprises 13 residues. Trimming pared 6 bases from V and 8 bases from J, leaving 13 bases between. The germline V gene encodes CDR1 LNHDA and CDR2 SQIVND (reference sequence). The CDR3 nucleotides are TGTGCCAGTAGAATGCAAGTTAGTGGGGAGCTGTTTTTT. Its protein is CASRMQVSGELFF.

The CDR3 reads CASSLGLYPYEQYF. In nucleotides, the CDR3 is TGTGCCAGCAGTTTAGGCCTGTACCCCTACGAGCAGTACTTC. This chain joins TRBV28 and TRBJ2-7, with D unclear. V dropped 2 bases and J dropped 2 bases, with 10 bases sitting between them. CDR1 and CDR2 (germline): MDHEN, SYDVKM. There are 14 residues in the CDR3.

This sequence joins TRBV7-9 and TRBJ2-7, with D possibly TRBD1 on 6 matching bases. Germline lookup yields CDR1 SEHNR and CDR2 FQNEAQ (reference sequence). V lost 5 bases, J lost 1 base, and 12 bases lay in between. The CDR3 sequence is 14 residues long. The CDR3 spells CASSPQGGSYEQYF. The DNA for the CDR3 is TGTGCCAGCAGCCCCCAAGGGGGTTCCTACGAGCAGTACTTC.

Only one count was recorded for this clone. J is TRBJ2-5 and V is TRBV13; 9 bases are a match to TRBD1. The V segment lost 4 bases and the J segment 4 bases; nucleotides outside the gene matches: 10. The CDR3 totals 16 residues. Germline V gene sequence: CDR1 PRHDT, CDR2 FYEKMQ (reference sequence). CDR3 coding DNA: TGTGCCAGCAGCTCGCATGGCGGGACAGGGCTAGAGACCCAGTACTTC. Its protein is CASSSHGGTGLETQYF.

The chain combines TRBV7-2 with TRBJ1-1, with D perhaps matching TRBD1 (5 bases). The germline CDR1 and CDR2 sequences are SGHTA and FQGNSA. CDR3 length equals 14 residues. V was trimmed by 6 bases and J by 11 bases, leaving 22 bases between them. The CDR3 reads CASSTQGAVSEAFF. The CDR3 region has the DNA TGTGCCAGCAGTACGCAGGGAGCCGTCAGCGAGGCTTTCTTT.